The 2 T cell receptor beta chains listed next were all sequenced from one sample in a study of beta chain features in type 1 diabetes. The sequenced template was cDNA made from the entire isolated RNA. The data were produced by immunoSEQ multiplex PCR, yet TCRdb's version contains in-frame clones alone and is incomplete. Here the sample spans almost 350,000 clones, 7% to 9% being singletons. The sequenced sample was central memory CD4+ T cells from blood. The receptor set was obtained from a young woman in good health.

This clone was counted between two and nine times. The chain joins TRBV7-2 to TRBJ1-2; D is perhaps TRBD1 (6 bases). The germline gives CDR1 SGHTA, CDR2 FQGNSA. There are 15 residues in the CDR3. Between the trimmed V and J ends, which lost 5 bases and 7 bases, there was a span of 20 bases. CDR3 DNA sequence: TGTGCCAGCAGCGAAAACAGGGATCTAAACGGTGGCTACACCTTC. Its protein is CASSENRDLNGGYTF. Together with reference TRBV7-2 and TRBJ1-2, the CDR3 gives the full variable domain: GAGVSQSPSNKVTEKGKDVELRCDPISGHTALYWYRQSLGQGLEFLIYFQGNSAPDKSGLPSDRFSAERTGGSVSTLTIQRTQQEDSAVYLCASSENRDLNGGYTFGSGTRLTVV.

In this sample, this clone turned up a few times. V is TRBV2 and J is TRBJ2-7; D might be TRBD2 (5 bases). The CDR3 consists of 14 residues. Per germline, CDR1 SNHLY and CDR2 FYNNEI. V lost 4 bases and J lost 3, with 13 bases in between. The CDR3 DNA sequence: TGTGCCAGCAGTGTGCGTCTAGCTGGCTACGAGCAGTACTTC. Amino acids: CASSVRLAGYEQYF.